This T cell receptor (beta chain) was found in a study of blood T cell repertoires in COVID-19. As for the study in general: The origin of the acute and convalescent COVID-19 samples was the United States, Italy and Spain. From T cells, B-cell-depleted T cells, or PBMCs came the material, which was cDNA or gDNA.

V gave up 4 bases and J gave up 4 bases; unmatched junction bases: 1. Germline V lookup: CDR1 SGDLS, CDR2 YYNGEE. This CDR3 is built from 13 residues. In the source study's methods: Amplification of reference gene primers provided the estimated nucleated cell counts. Clones were sequenced by immunoSEQ multiplex PCR, and TCRdb holds only the in-frame ones, with some missing. The DNA gave D and trimming, while V, J and clone size come from that table. The data hold under 250,000 clones, with 83% observed a single time. A single count supports this clone. Sequencing was carried out using peripheral blood. The receptor was derived from a human donor in a cohort sampled during active COVID-19. The chain has TRBV9 and TRBJ2-3, with 9 bases matching TRBD1. DNA for the CDR3: TGTGCCAGCAGCCGGACAGGGGCAGATACGCAGTATTTT. Residues: CASSRTGADTQYF.